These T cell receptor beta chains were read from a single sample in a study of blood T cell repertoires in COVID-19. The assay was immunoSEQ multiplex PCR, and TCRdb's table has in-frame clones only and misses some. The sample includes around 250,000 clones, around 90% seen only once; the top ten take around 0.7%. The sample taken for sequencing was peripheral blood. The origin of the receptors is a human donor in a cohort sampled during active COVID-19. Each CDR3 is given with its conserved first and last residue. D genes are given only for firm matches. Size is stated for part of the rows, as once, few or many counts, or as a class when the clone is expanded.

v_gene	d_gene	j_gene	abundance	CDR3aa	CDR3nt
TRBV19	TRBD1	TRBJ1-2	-	CASSILTGEHYGYTF	TGTGCCAGTAGTATTCTTACAGGGGAACACTATGGCTACACCTTC
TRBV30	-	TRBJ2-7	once	CAWTREARQRPQIPYEQYF	TGTGCCTGGACCCGGGAAGCCAGGCAGCGCCCTCAAATCCCCTACGAGCAGTACTTC
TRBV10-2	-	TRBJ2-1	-	CATTPKSSGNEQFF	TGCGCTACTACCCCGAAAAGTTCGGGCAATGAGCAGTTCTTC
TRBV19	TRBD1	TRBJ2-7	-	CASSIERGLNYEQYF	TGTGCCAGTAGTATAGAGAGGGGGCTGAACTACGAGCAGTACTTC
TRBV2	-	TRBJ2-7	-	CASRTGSRYEQYF	TGTGCCAGCAGGACGGGGAGTCGCTACGAGCAGTACTTC
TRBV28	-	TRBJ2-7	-	CASSPLTGRYEQYF	TGTGCCAGCAGTCCCTTGACAGGGAGGTACGAGCAGTACTTC
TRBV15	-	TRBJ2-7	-	CATSRWVGSYEQYF	TGTGCCACCAGCAGATGGGTCGGGAGTTATGAGCAGTACTTC
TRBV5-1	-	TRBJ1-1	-	CASSPSPGHTEAFF	TGCGCCAGCAGCCCGTCCCCGGGTCACACTGAAGCTTTCTTT
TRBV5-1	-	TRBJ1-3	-	CASSLLDSFGSGNTIYF	TGCGCCAGCAGCCTCCTCGACAGCTTTGGATCGGGAAACACCATATATTTT
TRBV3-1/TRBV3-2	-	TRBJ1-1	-	CASSQLFVIFRQGNNTEAFF	TGTGCCAGCAGCCAATTGTTCGTTATCTTTCGGCAGGGGAACAACACTGAAGCTTTCTTT
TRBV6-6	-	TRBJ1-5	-	CASSPPQHF	TGTGCCAGCAGCCCACCCCAGCATTTT
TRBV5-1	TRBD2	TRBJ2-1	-	CASSWTSGGSEEQFF	TGCGCCAGCAGCTGGACTAGCGGGGGGTCGGAGGAGCAGTTCTTC
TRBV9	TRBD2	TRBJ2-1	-	CASSALAGARYNEQFF	TGTGCCAGCAGCGCTCTAGCGGGAGCGCGGTACAATGAGCAGTTCTTC
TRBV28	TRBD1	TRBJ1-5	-	CASSFGDRGPNQPQHF	TGTGCCAGCAGTTTCGGGGACAGGGGGCCCAATCAGCCCCAGCATTTT
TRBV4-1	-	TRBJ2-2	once	CASSQDLGPGELFF	TGCGCCAGCAGCCAAGATCTGGGCCCCGGGGAGCTGTTTTTT
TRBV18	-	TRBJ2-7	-	CASSPRRGPTYEQYF	TGTGCCAGCTCACCACGCAGGGGCCCGACCTACGAGCAGTACTTC
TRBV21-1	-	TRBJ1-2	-	CASSKAGARDRAYTF	TGTGCCAGCAGCAAAGCGGGGGCCCGGGACAGGGCCTACACCTTC
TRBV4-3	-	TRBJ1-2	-	CASSQVGEKGAGGYTF	TGCGCCAGCAGCCAAGTTGGCGAGAAAGGGGCAGGCGGCTACACCTTC
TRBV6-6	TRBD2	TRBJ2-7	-	CASSALGRETREQYF	TGTGCCAGCAGCGCCTTGGGGCGGGAGACCCGCGAGCAGTACTTC
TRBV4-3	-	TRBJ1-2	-	CASSQDEDLFYGYTF	TGCGCCAGCAGCCAAGATGAGGACTTATTCTATGGCTACACCTTC
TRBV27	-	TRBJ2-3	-	CASSLGLDTQYF	TGTGCCAGCTCCCTCGGACTAGATACGCAGTATTTT
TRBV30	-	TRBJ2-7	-	CACTGTSKGEQYF	TGTGCCTGTACCGGGACTTCGAAGGGCGAGCAGTACTTC
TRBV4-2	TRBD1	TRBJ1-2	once	CASSQVTGALNYGYTF	TGTGCCAGCAGCCAAGTGACAGGGGCTCTTAACTATGGCTACACCTTC
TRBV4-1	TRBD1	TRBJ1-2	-	CASSQTGDRGYGYTF	TGCGCCAGCAGCCAGACCGGGGACAGGGGGTATGGCTACACCTTC
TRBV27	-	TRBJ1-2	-	CASSLGPSRGSDLYNGYTF	TGTGCCAGCAGTTTAGGTCCCAGCAGGGGCAGCGATCTGTACAATGGCTACACCTTC
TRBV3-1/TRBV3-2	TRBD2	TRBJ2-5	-	CASSQVERGGTGETQYF	TGTGCCAGCAGCCAAGTTGAGCGGGGGGGAACGGGAGAGACCCAGTACTTC
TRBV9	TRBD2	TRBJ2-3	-	CASSPTTSGGAVNTQYF	TGTGCCAGCAGCCCTACGACTAGCGGGGGGGCAGTGAATACGCAGTATTTT
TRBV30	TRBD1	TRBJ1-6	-	CAWSPQGGSPLHF	TGTGCCTGGAGCCCCCAGGGGGGTTCACCCCTCCACTTT
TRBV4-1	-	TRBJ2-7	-	CASSLGVQTPFEQYF	TGCGCCAGCAGTCTCGGGGTGCAGACTCCTTTCGAGCAGTACTTC
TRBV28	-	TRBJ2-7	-	CASKRPRRIYEQYF	TGTGCCAGCAAGCGACCCCGTCGGATCTACGAGCAGTACTTC
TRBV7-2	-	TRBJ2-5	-	CASSLDLETQYF	TGTGCCAGCAGCTTAGATCTGGAGACCCAGTACTTC
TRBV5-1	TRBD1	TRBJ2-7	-	CASSLVFGDSSYEQYF	TGCGCCAGCAGCTTGGTCTTTGGGGACAGTTCCTACGAGCAGTACTTC
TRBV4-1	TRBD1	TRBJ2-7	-	CASSPRQGSSYEQYF	TGCGCCAGCAGCCCAAGACAGGGTAGCTCCTACGAGCAGTACTTC
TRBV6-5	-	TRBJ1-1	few	CASSRQMNTEAFF	TGTGCCAGCAGTCGACAGATGAACACTGAAGCTTTCTTT
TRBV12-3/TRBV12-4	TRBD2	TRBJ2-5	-	CASSVGGVETQYF	TGTGCCAGCAGTGTGGGAGGGGTGGAGACCCAGTACTTC
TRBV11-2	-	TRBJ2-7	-	CASSSGSEYYEQYF	TGTGCCAGCAGCTCGGGATCAGAATACTACGAGCAGTACTTC
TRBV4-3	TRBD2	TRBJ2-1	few	CASSQASGGHNEQFF	TGCGCCAGCAGCCAAGCTAGCGGGGGACACAATGAGCAGTTCTTC
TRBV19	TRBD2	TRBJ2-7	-	CASSIVGGLAGGSEQYF	TGTGCCAGTAGTATAGTGGGGGGACTAGCGGGAGGTTCCGAGCAGTACTTC
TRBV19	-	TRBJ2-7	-	CASRNRQVDEQYF	TGTGCCAGTAGGAACCGACAGGTTGACGAGCAGTACTTC
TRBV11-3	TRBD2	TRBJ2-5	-	CASSLGPRASGLQETQYF	TGTGCCAGCAGCTTAGGTCCTAGGGCTAGCGGATTACAAGAGACCCAGTACTTC
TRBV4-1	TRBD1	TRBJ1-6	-	CASSQAQGSNSPLHF	TGCGCCAGCAGCCAAGCACAGGGGAGCAATTCACCCCTCCACTTT
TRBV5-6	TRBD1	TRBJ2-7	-	CASSPPEDRVNEQYF	TGTGCCAGCAGCCCTCCCGAGGACAGGGTAAACGAGCAGTACTTC
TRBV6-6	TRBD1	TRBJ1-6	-	CASSYIQGGADSPLHF	TGTGCCAGCAGTTACATCCAGGGGGGCGCCGATTCACCCCTCCACTTT
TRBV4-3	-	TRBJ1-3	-	CASSQGVRGGRPGNTIYF	TGCGCCAGCAGCCAAGGGGTCCGGGGAGGGCGGCCTGGAAACACCATATATTTT
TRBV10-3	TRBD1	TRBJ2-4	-	CAISERGTALAKNIQYF	TGTGCCATCAGTGAGAGGGGGACAGCCCTAGCCAAAAACATTCAGTACTTC
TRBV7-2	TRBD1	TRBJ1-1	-	CASSLSGQGTEAFF	TGTGCCAGCAGCTTGAGCGGACAGGGCACTGAAGCTTTCTTT
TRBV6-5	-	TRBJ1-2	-	CASSYKAGKNGYTF	TGTGCCAGCAGTTACAAGGCAGGGAAGAATGGCTACACCTTC
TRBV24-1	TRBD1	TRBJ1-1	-	CATSDAGGSYTEAFF	TGTGCCACCAGTGACGCAGGGGGCAGTTACACTGAAGCTTTCTTT